Included here is one TCR beta chain sequence, with context. Per the study methods: Amplification of reference gene primers was used by the study to estimate nucleated cell counts. Method: immunoSEQ multiplex PCR; TCRdb's copy keeps in-frame clones and lacks some. V and J calls plus clone size are reproduced from that table; the DNA served to infer D and trimming. This repertoire shows around 53,000 clones, just under 90% found once; its top ten account for 6.5%. This specimen belongs to a study of blood T cell repertoires in COVID-19. Study at large: Sites in the United States, Italy and Spain provided acute and convalescent COVID-19 samples. Sources were T cells, B-cell-depleted T cells, or PBMCs; the material itself was cDNA or gDNA.

Seattle patients were enrolled while actively infected and followed longitudinally. The ends were cut back, 5 bases at V and 3 bases at J, with 16 bases in the middle. The germline gives CDR1 SGHAT, CDR2 FQDESV (reference sequence). The CDR3 runs 15 residues. Sequenced sample: peripheral blood. The clonotype originates from a woman aged 60-75 years with COVID-19, enrolled during active disease. This chain connects TRBV11-1 to TRBJ1-2; possible D gene TRBD1, 5 bases. The CDR3 DNA follows: TGTGCCAGCAGCCCCGGGCAGGGTCGGGACTATGGCTACACCTTC. Its translation: CASSPGQGRDYGYTF.